Following are 7 T cell receptor beta chains from one sample sequenced in a study of cytomegalovirus exposure and HLA in healthy donors. Sequenced by immunoSEQ multiplex PCR; TCRdb stores in-frame clones only, minus some. Among 150,000 to 200,000 clones listed, 80% to 90% were seen once. The source material was PBMCs. These receptors all stem from a woman aged 18-29 years in good health and CMV-seronegative.

There are many counts of this clone. The junction does not match germline at one end; this may be a read error. The rearrangement joins TRBV29-1 to TRBJ1-2; 7 bases map to TRBD1. The germline V gene has CDR1 SQVTM and CDR2 ANQGSEA. The CDR3 sequence is 12 residues long. The chain's CDR3 is CSGWRQGDGYTF. For the CDR3, the DNA is TGCAGCGGCTGGCGACAGGGTGATGGTTACACCTTC.

The chain couples TRBV5-1 to TRBJ2-1; 9 positions agree with TRBD2. CDR1 and CDR2 (germline): SGHRS, YFSETQ. The CDR3 contains 14 residues. After removal of 4 bases from V and 9 bases from J, the junction contained 8 bases not matched to a gene. For the CDR3, the DNA is TGCGCCAGCAGCCCGACGACTAGCGGCGTTGAGCAGTTCTTC. Translating it yields CASSPTTSGVEQFF.

The chain has TRBV27 and TRBJ2-1; TRBD2 matches 9 bases. This CDR3 is built from 15 residues. Looked up from germline, CDR1 is MNHEY and CDR2 is SMNVEV (reference sequence). V gave up 6 bases and J gave up 4 bases; unmatched junction bases: 7. CDR3 in amino acids: CASRPQGLAYNEQFF. The CDR3 DNA sequence: TGTGCCAGCAGGCCCCAGGGACTAGCTTACAATGAGCAGTTCTTC.

The gene calls are TRBV19 and TRBJ2-1, with no clear D. CDR1 and CDR2 from the germline V gene are LNHDA and SQIVND (reference sequence). This CDR3 comprises 15 residues. Trimming took 10 bases from V and 8 from J, leaving 24 bases between them. The CDR3 DNA is TGTGCCATTTCACTGCGGCTCGGAGTTCGTGATGAGCAGTTCTTC. This codes for CAISLRLGVRDEQFF.

V and J are TRBV5-5 and TRBJ1-3, with a possible D match to TRBD1 (6 bases). This CDR3 region has 14 residues. Germline values: CDR1 SGHKS, CDR2 YYEKEE (reference sequence). The V gene lost 4 bases and the J gene lost 0 bases, with 8 bases spanning the gap. The CDR3 DNA follows: TGTGCCAGCAGCCACAGGGTCTCTGGAAACACCATATATTTT. It yields the protein CASSHRVSGNTIYF. The full variable domain, completed using reference TRBV5-5 and TRBJ1-3, is DAGVTQSPTHLIKTRGQQVTLRCSPISGHKSVSWYQQVLGQGPQFIFQYYEKEERGRGNFPDRFSARQFPNYSSELNVNALLLGDSALYLCASSHRVSGNTIYFGEGSWLTVV.

V usage is TRBV5-1 and J usage is TRBJ1-4; D may be TRBD1 (5 bases). Trimming took off 4 bases at V and 6 bases at J, with 13 bases between the two ends. Per germline, CDR1 SGHRS and CDR2 YFSETQ. The CDR3 runs 14 residues. As DNA, the CDR3 is TGCGCCAGCAGCCCCAGGGTTTTTGATGAAAAACTGTTTTTT. It is translated as CASSPRVFDEKLFF.

The chain is built from TRBV7-2 and TRBJ2-3; 14 bases agree with TRBD2. CDR3 size: 15 residues. V shed 5 bases and J 5 bases; nucleotides not matched to a gene: 3. Germline V gene lookup returns CDR1 SGHTA and CDR2 FQGNSA. CDR3 sequence (DNA): TGTGCCAGCAGCCCCGGGACTAGCGGGGGAGATACGCAGTATTTT. Residues: CASSPGTSGGDTQYF.